This T cell receptor beta chain was recorded in a study of blood T cell repertoires in COVID-19. Looking at the study overall: Spain, Italy and the United States supplied samples that represented acute and convalescent COVID-19. PBMCs, B-cell-depleted T cells, or T cells were the source of the cDNA or gDNA that made up the material.

The germline V gene has CDR1 ENHRY and CDR2 SYGVKD. The CDR3 runs to 14 residues. The J segment lost 0 bases and the V segment lost 6 bases, leaving 4 bases of the junction unmatched. Under the authors' procedure: Reference gene primer amplification gave nucleated cell count estimates. The data were produced by immunoSEQ multiplex PCR, yet TCRdb's version contains in-frame clones alone and is incomplete. That table supplies the V and J calls and clone size; D and trimming were determined from the DNA. The table records about 120,000 clones, over 55% of them present only once. The chain uses TRBV10-3 and TRBJ1-1, with 7 bases identical to TRBD1. The sequence came from a woman in her 70s with acute or convalescent COVID-19. Sample: peripheral blood. CDR3 nucleotides: TGTGCCATCAGCCTGACAGGGATGAACACTGAAGCTTTCTTT. This gives the protein CAISLTGMNTEAFF.